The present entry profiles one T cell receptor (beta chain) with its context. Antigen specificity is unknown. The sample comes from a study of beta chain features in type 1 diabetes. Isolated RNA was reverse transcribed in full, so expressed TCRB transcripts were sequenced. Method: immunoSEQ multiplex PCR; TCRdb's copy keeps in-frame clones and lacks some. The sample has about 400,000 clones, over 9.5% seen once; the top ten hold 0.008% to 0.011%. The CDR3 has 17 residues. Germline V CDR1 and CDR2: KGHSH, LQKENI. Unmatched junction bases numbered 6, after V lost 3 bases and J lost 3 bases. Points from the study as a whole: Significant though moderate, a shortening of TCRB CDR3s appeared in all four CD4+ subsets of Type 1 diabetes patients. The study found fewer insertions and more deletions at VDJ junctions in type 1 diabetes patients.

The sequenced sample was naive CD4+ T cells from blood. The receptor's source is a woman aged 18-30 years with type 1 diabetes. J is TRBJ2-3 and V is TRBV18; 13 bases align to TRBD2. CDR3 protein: CASSPGLAGTVTDTQYF. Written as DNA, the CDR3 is TGTGCCAGCTCACCGGGACTAGCGGGAACGGTGACAGATACGCAGTATTTT.